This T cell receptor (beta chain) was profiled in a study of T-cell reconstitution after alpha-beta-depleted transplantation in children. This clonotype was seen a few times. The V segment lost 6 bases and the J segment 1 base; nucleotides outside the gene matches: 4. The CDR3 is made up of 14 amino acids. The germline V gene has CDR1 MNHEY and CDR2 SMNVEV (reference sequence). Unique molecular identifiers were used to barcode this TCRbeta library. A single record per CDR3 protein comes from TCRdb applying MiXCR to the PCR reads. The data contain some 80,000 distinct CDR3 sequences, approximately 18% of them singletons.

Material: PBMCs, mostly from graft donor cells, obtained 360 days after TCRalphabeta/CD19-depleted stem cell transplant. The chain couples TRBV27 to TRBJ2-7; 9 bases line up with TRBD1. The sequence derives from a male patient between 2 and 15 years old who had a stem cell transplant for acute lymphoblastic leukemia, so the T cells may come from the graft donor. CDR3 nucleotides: TGTGCCAGCAGGATAGACAGGGGGTCCTACGAGCAGTACTTC. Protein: CASRIDRGSYEQYF.